This TCR beta chain was documented in a study of blood T cell repertoires in COVID-19. Germline CDR1 reads SGHTA; CDR2 reads FQGNSA. Trimming cost V 2 bases and J 5 bases, with 7 bases left between them. The CDR3 consists of 13 residues. Per the study methods: Amplification of reference gene primers was used by the study to estimate nucleated cell counts. The data were produced by immunoSEQ multiplex PCR, yet TCRdb's version contains in-frame clones alone and is incomplete. For V, J and clone size, that table is used; D and trimming come from the DNA. Of 95,000 to 100,000 clones in the sample, approximately 86% were seen once.

This sequence originates from a man at least 80 years old with acute or convalescent COVID-19. The chain couples TRBV7-2 to TRBJ1-5; no reliable D call. Sequenced: peripheral blood. The CDR3 sequence: CASSLRVDQPQHF. The CDR3 DNA follows: TGTGCCAGCAGCTTAAGAGTCGATCAGCCCCAGCATTTT.